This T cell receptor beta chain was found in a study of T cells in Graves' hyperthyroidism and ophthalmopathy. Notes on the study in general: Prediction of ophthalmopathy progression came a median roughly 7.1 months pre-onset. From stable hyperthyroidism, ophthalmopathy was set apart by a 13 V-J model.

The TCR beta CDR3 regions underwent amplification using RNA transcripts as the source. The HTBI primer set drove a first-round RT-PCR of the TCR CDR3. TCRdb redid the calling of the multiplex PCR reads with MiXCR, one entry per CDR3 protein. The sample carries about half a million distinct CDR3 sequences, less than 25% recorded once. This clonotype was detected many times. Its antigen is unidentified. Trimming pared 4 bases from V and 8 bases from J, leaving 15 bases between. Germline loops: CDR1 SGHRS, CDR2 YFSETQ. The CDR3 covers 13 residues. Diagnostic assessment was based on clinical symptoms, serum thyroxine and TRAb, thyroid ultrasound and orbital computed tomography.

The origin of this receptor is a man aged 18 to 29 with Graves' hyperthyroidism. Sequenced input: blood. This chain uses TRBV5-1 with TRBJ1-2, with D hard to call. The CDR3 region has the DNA TGCGCCAGCAGCCCGGGGATGTCGGGGGGCTACACCTTC. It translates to CASSPGMSGGYTF.